This T cell receptor beta chain was observed in a study of blood T cell repertoires in COVID-19. This CDR3 spans 13 amino acids. Germline CDR1 reads SNHLY; CDR2 reads FYNNEI. The V end was cut by 2 bases, the J end by 5 bases, with 7 bases between. Participants, 18 to 89 years old, spanned under 30 US areas. Under the authors' procedure: For nucleated cells, counts were estimated from reference gene primer amplification. Profiled with immunoSEQ multiplex PCR; TCRdb holds only in-frame clones, not every one. For V, J and clone size, that table is used; D and trimming come from the DNA. Here the sample spans some 270,000 clones, approximately 85% being singletons.

This receptor was identified in a woman between 45 and 60 years old with acute COVID-19. Sequenced: PBMCs or T cells enriched from blood (not recorded which). The chain combines TRBV2 with TRBJ1-5; D unresolved. As DNA, the CDR3 is TGTGCCAGCAGTGAACAGGAGGATCAGCCCCAGCATTTT. Residues: CASSEQEDQPQHF.